The entry below describes one TCR beta chain. Its target is not known. The V gene's germline CDR1 is SQVTM and CDR2 ANQGSEA. The CDR3 sequence is 15 residues long. Germline trimming cut 7 bases from V and 0 bases from J; bases unmatched to any gene: 6. The PCR ran on 60 Vbeta and 13 Jbeta primers. Data came from immunoSEQ multiplex PCR; TCRdb stores just in-frame clones and leaves some out. The data hold 130,000 or so clones, with roughly 82% observed a single time. The data were taken from a study of cytomegalovirus exposure and HLA in healthy donors. Overall study: HLA-typed donors contributed around 82 million unique TCRs, which were held in an early data release. Findings and caveats of the study: Later analysis associated a missense DCLRE1C variant with TCR beta V- and J-gene trimming. Among TCR sequences, most were rare, though some public TCRs appeared in many donors. TCR beta sequences reportedly predicted most subjects' HLA-A and HLA-B alleles accurately.

The chain uses TRBV29-1 and TRBJ2-7; TRBD2 matches at 13 bases. The sequenced material came from PBMCs. The source is a woman between 18 and 29 years old in good health and CMV-seropositive. CDR3 in amino acids: CSAWTSGGPSYEQYF. DNA of the CDR3: TGCAGCGCCTGGACTAGCGGGGGACCCTCCTACGAGCAGTACTTC.